This TCR beta chain was captured in a study of CD8 T cells in Susac syndrome. Study as a whole: Patients with Susac syndrome had blood drawn and were at that point therapy-naive, on corticosteroids, or on intravenous immunoglobulin alone.

Findings and limits, study-wide: In total CD8+ repertoires, approximately 15 Susac-specific public clones were found, and roughly five in CD8+ TEMRA repertoires.

Purification of the CD8+ and CD4+ T cells relied on negative isolation, and TEMRA cells underwent FACS enrichment. The CDR3 totals 15 residues. J lost 7 bases, V lost 4 bases, and 9 bases had no gene match. CDR1 SGHVS and CDR2 FNYEAQ come from the germline V gene. Reverse transcription of 0.5 to 1 ug RNA was performed with random hexamers. Each CDR3 protein is one row after TCRdb ran MiXCR on the immunoSEQ multiplex PCR reads. The data contain 80,000 to 95,000 distinct CDR3 sequences, 94% of them singletons. To note about this clonotype: Antigen: not known.

J is TRBJ2-1 and V is TRBV7-6, with 8 bases fitting TRBD2. Sequencing was carried out using CD8+ T cells from PBMCs. The TCR sequence derives from a human donor with Susac syndrome. The CDR3 reads CASSSTGGPGNEQFF. The DNA for the CDR3 is TGTGCCAGCAGCTCTACGGGAGGGCCGGGGAATGAGCAGTTCTTC.